This note documents a single T cell receptor (beta chain) sequence. Its target is not known. Profiled with immunoSEQ multiplex PCR; TCRdb holds only in-frame clones, not every one. In the table there are about 23,000 clones, around 98% of which are singletons. This sample is part of a study of monozygotic twins with cystic fibrosis. Study in general: With roughly 16 PCR cycles, barcoded libraries came from around 3 micrograms of fragmented DNA. General study results and limits: Age, concordance and disease severity did not associate with shared CDR3 numbers. Low clonality (median roughly 0.009) suggested a mostly naive repertoire. J usage was most co-twin-similar in 8 of 16 pairs, V in 13.

The CDR3 is 15 amino acids. Germline lookup yields CDR1 MGHDK and CDR2 SYGVNS. V was pared by 2 bases and J by 3 bases, with 11 bases between. Sequenced sample: blood. The chain is built from TRBV25-1 and TRBJ1-3, with D possibly TRBD1 on 5 matching bases. The sequence was obtained from a girl aged 5 to 17 with cystic fibrosis. The CDR3 nucleotides read TGTGCCAGCAGTGAAAACAGGCTTGGTGGAAACACCATATATTTT. Translation gives CASSENRLGGNTIYF.